This T cell receptor (beta chain) was observed in a study of blood T cell repertoires in COVID-19. Study details: T cells, B-cell-depleted T cells, or PBMCs supplied cDNA or gDNA.

Here immunoSEQ multiplex PCR was the method, and the copy in TCRdb shows in-frame clones only, minus some. Of some 76,000 clones detected, approximately 89% appear once; the ten largest clones hold roughly 6.1%. Deletions cut 4 bases from V and 1 base from J, with 13 bases between. Germline lookup yields CDR1 SQVTM and CDR2 ANQGSEA. This CDR3 is built from 15 residues. The clonotype originates from a human donor in a cohort sampled during active COVID-19. Sequencing was done on a sample of peripheral blood. The chain carries TRBV29-1 and TRBJ1-4; D is possibly TRBD1 (6 bases). The CDR3 sequence is CSVAQGVLTNEKLFF. CDR3 DNA sequence: TGCAGCGTTGCACAGGGTGTTTTAACTAATGAAAAACTGTTTTTT.